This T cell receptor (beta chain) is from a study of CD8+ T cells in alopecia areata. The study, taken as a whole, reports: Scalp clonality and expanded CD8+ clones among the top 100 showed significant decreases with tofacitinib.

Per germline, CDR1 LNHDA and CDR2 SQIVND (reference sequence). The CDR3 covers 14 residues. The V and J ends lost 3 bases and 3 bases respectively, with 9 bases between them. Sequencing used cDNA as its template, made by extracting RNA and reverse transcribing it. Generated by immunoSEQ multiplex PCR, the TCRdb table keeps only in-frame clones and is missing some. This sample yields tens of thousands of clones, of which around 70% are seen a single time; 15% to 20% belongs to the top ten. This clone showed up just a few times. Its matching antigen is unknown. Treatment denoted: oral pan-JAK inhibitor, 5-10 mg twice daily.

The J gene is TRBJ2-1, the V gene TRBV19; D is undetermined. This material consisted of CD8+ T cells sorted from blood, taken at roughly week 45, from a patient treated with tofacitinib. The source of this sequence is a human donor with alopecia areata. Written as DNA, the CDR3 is TGTGCCAGTAGTATCGCCGGGTACTACAATGAGCAGTTCTTC. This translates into CASSIAGYYNEQFF.